The 15 T cell receptor beta chains presented below share a single source sample, sequenced in a study of CD8 T cells in cerebrospinal fluid in Alzheimer's disease. From the 10x single-cell sequencing reads, TCRdb lists one entry per CDR3 protein and no DNA. The table lists under 800 distinct CDR3 sequences. Source material: cerebrospinal fluid. Every receptor here comes from a human donor with Alzheimer's disease.

The chain combines TRBV27 with TRBJ2-5; absent DNA, TCRdb's TRBD2 call cannot be checked. The CDR3 loop spans 15 amino acids. Per germline, CDR1 MNHEY and CDR2 SMNVEV (reference sequence). The CDR3 loop is CASSLRAGGFATQYF.

This clonotype counts as large (0.1 to 1%) by frequency. The chain uses TRBV10-3 and TRBJ2-1; there is no DNA to check the TCRdb D call of TRBD1. This CDR3 comprises 16 residues. Germline CDR1 reads ENHRY; CDR2 reads SYGVKD. CDR3 residues: CAISTDGGTDSDEQFF.

This clonotype is medium-sized (0.01 to 0.1%) by frequency. V and J are TRBV14 and TRBJ2-5; the TCRdb D gene call, TRBD1, has no DNA to confirm it. This CDR3 has 15 residues. Germline values: CDR1 SGHDN, CDR2 FVKESK. This CDR3 reads CASSQQRTGQETQYF.

By frequency, this clonotype is medium-sized. The J gene is TRBJ2-3, the V gene TRBV27. The germline CDR1 and CDR2 sequences are MNHEY and SMNVEV (reference sequence). The CDR3 totals 17 residues. CDR3 sequence reads: CASSFLSRSESTDTQYF.

The chain's CDR3 is CASSEGWGGYQPQHF. The rearrangement joins TRBV2 to TRBJ1-5; absent DNA, TCRdb's TRBD1 call cannot be checked. The germline gives CDR1 SNHLY, CDR2 FYNNEI. The CDR3 runs to 15 residues.

Frequency places this clonotype as large. V is TRBV7-2 and J is TRBJ2-7. The CDR3 covers 11 residues. The V gene's germline CDR1 is SGHTA and CDR2 FQGNSA. The chain's CDR3 is CASSKGYEQYF.

The CDR3 protein is CASSFSVNTEAFF. The chain couples TRBV7-3 to TRBJ1-1. The CDR3 consists of 13 residues. Per the germline V gene, CDR1 is SGHTA and CDR2 is FQGTGA. The full variable domain, completed using reference TRBV7-3 and TRBJ1-1, is GAGVSQTPSNKVTEKGKYVELRCDPISGHTALYWYRQSLGQGPEFLIYFQGTGAADDSGLPNDRFFAVRPEGSVSTLKIQRTERGDSAVYLCASSFSVNTEAFFGQGTRLTVV.

This chain links TRBV2 with TRBJ2-3; TCRdb selects TRBD1, and the lack of DNA leaves this call unchecked. Looked up from germline, CDR1 is SNHLY and CDR2 is FYNNEI. There are 15 residues in the CDR3. The CDR3 reads CASSEDRLAIDTQYF. The full variable domain, completed using reference TRBV2 and TRBJ2-3, is EPEVTQTPSHQVTQMGQEVILRCVPISNHLYFYWYRQILGQKVEFLVSFYNNEISEKSEIFDDQFSVERPDGSNFTLKIRSTKLEDSAMYFCASSEDRLAIDTQYFGPGTRLTVL.

Its frequency marks this clonotype as large. This chain connects TRBV11-2 to TRBJ2-2. Germline CDR1 SGHAT, CDR2 FQNNGV. There are 11 residues in the CDR3. CDR3 loop: CASTTTGELFF.

The chain has TRBV7-3 and TRBJ2-7; TCRdb's D gene call, TRBD1, goes unchecked for lack of DNA. This CDR3 has 15 residues. Germline CDR1 and CDR2: SGHTA and FQGTGA. The CDR3 protein is CASSLGTGDIYEQYF.

Measured by frequency, this clonotype is large (0.1 to 1%). The chain uses TRBV5-5 and TRBJ1-1; checking the TCRdb D call of TRBD1 is not possible without DNA. The CDR3 is made up of 14 amino acids. Germline loops: CDR1 SGHKS, CDR2 YYEKEE (reference sequence). CDR3 sequence: CASSLTGRDREAFF.

This clonotype is large by frequency. The V gene is TRBV7-2, the J gene TRBJ2-5. CDR1 SGHTA and CDR2 FQGNSA come from the germline V gene. There are 14 residues in the CDR3. This CDR3 reads CASSLVALGETQYF.

The J gene is TRBJ2-1, the V gene TRBV7-9; TCRdb's D call of TRBD2 is untestable without DNA. The germline V gene encodes CDR1 SEHNR and CDR2 FQNEAQ (reference sequence). This CDR3 has 15 residues. This CDR3 is CASSATSGGFNEQFF.

This clonotype is deemed medium-sized (0.01 to 0.1%) by its frequency. The chain employs TRBV29-1 and TRBJ1-2. The CDR3 runs 12 residues. In germline, CDR1 is SQVTM, CDR2 ANQGSEA. The CDR3: CSVATGRDGYTF.

This clonotype is called medium-sized based on its frequency. The chain carries TRBV6-2 or TRBV6-3 and TRBJ2-7; with no DNA, the TCRdb D assignment of TRBD2 cannot be verified. This CDR3 contains 13 residues. Germline V CDR1 and CDR2: MNHEY, SVGEGT. CDR3 loop: CASSYQAGLEQYF.